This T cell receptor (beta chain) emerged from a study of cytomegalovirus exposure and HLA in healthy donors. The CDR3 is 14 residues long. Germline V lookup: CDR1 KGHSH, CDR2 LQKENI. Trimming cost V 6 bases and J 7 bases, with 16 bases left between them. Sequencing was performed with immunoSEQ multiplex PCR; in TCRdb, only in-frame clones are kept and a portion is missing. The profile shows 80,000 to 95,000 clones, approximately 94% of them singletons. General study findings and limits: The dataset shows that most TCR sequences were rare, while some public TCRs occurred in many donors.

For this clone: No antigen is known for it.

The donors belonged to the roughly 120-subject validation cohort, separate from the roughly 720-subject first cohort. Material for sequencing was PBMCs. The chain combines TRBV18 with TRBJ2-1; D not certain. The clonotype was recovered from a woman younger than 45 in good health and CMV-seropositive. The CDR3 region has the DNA TGTGCCAGCTCCCCCGACAAGTTCCGGAATGAGCAGTTCTTC. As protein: CASSPDKFRNEQFF.